This T cell receptor (beta chain) was sequenced during a study of Ad26.COV2.S vaccination and SARS-CoV-2 variants (dated by TCRdb to about 2021). In terms of the full investigation: Donors in the vaccine arm were drawn from COV1001, a phase I-IIa trial of Ad26.COV2.S in healthy adults that was multicentre, randomized, double-blind and placebo-controlled. Ad26.COV2.S was given intramuscularly at 5x10^10 or 1x10^11 viral particles, as a single shot or as two shots 56 days apart. TCRbeta repertoire sequencing was used to assess the specificity and breadth of SARS-CoV-2-reactive T cell receptors after Ad26.COV2.S vaccination. The TCR-sequenced set comprised roughly 30 samples: approximately 20 Ad26.COV2.S vaccine recipients, 5 placebo recipients and 8 SARS-CoV-2 convalescent individuals. Participants in the trial were split at random into five groups of five each, receiving low-dose or high-dose Ad26.COV2.S once or twice, or else placebo on both occasions. Blinding of investigators to trial group allocation was maintained during experiments and outcome assessment.

Findings and caveats that apply to the study as a whole: Vaccine and placebo recipients had comparable non-spike TCR breadth, which fits with the vaccine containing only spike. Ad26.COV2.S recipients had higher spike-specific TCR breadth than placebo recipients (P = 0.0014). After vaccination, spike-specific CD8+ and CD4+ T cell responses were reported to show substantial breadth. Comparing responses between vaccine doses or regimens was not something the study was powered to do. It was noted by the authors that total T cell responses may have been underestimated by the TCR breadth and depth analyses.

The sample's treatment or condition label, in plain terms: approximately 18 received Ad26.COV2.S at low or high dose, single or two shots; about five received placebo; per-sample allocation not given. For vaccine and placebo recipients, repertoires were sequenced using samples collected on day 63 after the first injection. Cohort 1b enrolled about two dozen adults aged 18-55 years at a single site in Boston, USA, between 29 July and 7 August 2020. Ad26.COV2.S consisted of a replication-incompetent adenovirus type 26 vector by which a prefusion-stabilized SARS-CoV-2 spike protein from the original Wuhan strain was expressed. In this sample, this clone turned up once. Which antigen it targets is not known. Base-call qualities are not available, and no considerably larger clone is one nucleotide away. The immunoSEQ Assay was used to sequence TCRbeta CDR3 regions. After extraction, genomic DNA underwent amplification by bias-controlled multiplex PCR, followed by high-throughput sequencing. The paper's data handling went like this. To quantify the absolute abundance of every unique TCRbeta CDR3 region, sequences were collapsed and filtered. T cell fraction was estimated by normalization of TCRbeta template counts to usable DNA, with usable DNA being measured through amplification of reference genes present in all nucleated cells. Repertoire TCRs were annotated as SARS-CoV-2-specific by exact matching of V gene, CDR3 amino acid sequence and J gene to a known reactive TCR set. MIRA supplied the reference SARS-CoV-2 TCR set, which was filtered for enrichment in COVID-19-positive ImmuneCODE repertoires so that public or cross-reactive TCRs were removed. Based on the MIRA antigens, annotated TCRs were further analysed at the level of specific ORF or position within ORF. Breadth was defined as the number of annotated unique rearrangements divided by the total number of unique productive rearrangements, and depth was defined as the summed frequency of the annotated unique rearrangements. TCR breadth was compared between groups using two-sided Wilcoxon rank-sum tests. This immuneACCESS table, as held by TCRdb, lists in-frame sequences with V and J called but not all clones. Of the missing ones, under half trace to an unresolved V gene in checked studies; the others have no known cause. That table furnishes V, J and clone size, whereas the DNA furnished D and trimming. This sample holds 450,000 to 550,000 clones; approximately 90% were observed only once. Over 1.5% of the sample belongs to the ten largest clones.

The CDR1 and CDR2 encoded by the germline V gene (reference sequence) are LGHDT and YNNKEL. Ends trimmed: V by 8 bases, J by 4 bases; bases unmatched to a gene: 7. Including the terminal cysteine and phenylalanine, the CDR3 comprises 13 residues. The only DNA kept is the CDR3, 39 bases in frame from the first base. In this chain, TRBV3-1 (or the pseudogene TRBV3-2) is recombined with TRBJ1-1; the central 7 bases match TRBD1. The sequence was obtained from a person aged 18-65 years who received the Ad26.COV2.S COVID-19 vaccine or a placebo. The source was peripheral blood, collected in a trial of Ad26.COV2.S vaccine versus placebo. The sequence in DNA is TGTGCCAGCGGAGACAGGGTGAGCACTGAAGCTTTCTTT. Translated, this is CASGDRVSTEAFF.